The 19 T cell receptor beta chains listed next were all sequenced from one sample in a study of cytomegalovirus exposure and HLA in healthy donors (dated by TCRdb to about 2017). The library was made by the immunoSEQ multiplex PCR assay. For the multiplex PCR, a mixture combining 60 forward primers for TCR Vbeta segments and 13 reverse primers for TCR Jbeta segments was used. TCRdb's version of the immuneACCESS table is confined to in-frame rearrangements and falls short of the full clone set. An unresolved V gene accounts for under half of the shortfall where checked; the remainder is of unknown origin. For this sample there are around 140,000 clones; just under 85% appear just once. 1.2% to 1.5% of the sample is in the top ten clones. Sequenced input: PBMCs. These receptor sequences come from a man aged 30 to 39 in good health and CMV-seropositive.

This clone was found a few times. V usage is TRBV9 and J usage is TRBJ1-6; 7 nucleotides match TRBD1. The J segment lost 8 bases and the V segment lost 0 bases, leaving 2 bases of the junction unmatched. This CDR3 region has 14 residues. Germline CDR1 and CDR2: SGDLS and YYNGEE. CDR3 DNA sequence: TGTGCCAGCAGCGTAGGACAGGGTCATTCACCCCTCCACTTT. Translated, it gives CASSVGQGHSPLHF.

CDR3 protein: CAWSGTVRQPQHF. The DNA of the CDR3 is TGTGCCTGGAGTGGGACAGTTCGTCAGCCCCAGCATTTT. V usage is TRBV30 and J usage is TRBJ1-5, with D possibly matching TRBD1 (6 bases). The ends were cut back, 1 base at V and 6 bases at J, with 10 bases in the middle. The germline CDR1 and CDR2 sequences are GTSNPN and SVGIG (reference sequence). CDR3 length equals 13 residues.

V is TRBV30 and J is TRBJ2-5, with TRBD2 as a possible D gene (5 bases). This CDR3 contains 15 residues. V gave up 0 bases and J gave up 2 bases, with 13 bases separating them. Germline CDR1 GTSNPN, CDR2 SVGIG (reference sequence). The CDR3 loop is CAWSVKRNIQETQYF. CDR3 sequence (DNA): TGTGCCTGGAGTGTGAAGCGGAATATACAAGAGACCCAGTACTTC.

V and J are TRBV7-2 and TRBJ2-1, with TRBD2 matching 10 bases. The CDR3 spans 14 residues. V trimming: 4 bases; J trimming: 4 bases; junction bases outside the gene matches: 1. CDR1 is SGHTA, CDR2 FQGNSA, per germline. CDR3: CASSWTSGYNEQFF. For the CDR3, the DNA is TGTGCCAGCAGCTGGACTAGCGGTTACAATGAGCAGTTCTTC.

J is TRBJ2-7 and V is TRBV5-1; D gene ambiguous. The CDR3 sequence is 12 residues long. Germline V gene sequence: CDR1 SGHRS, CDR2 YFSETQ. V lost 4 bases and J 6 bases, leaving 11 bases between the germline ends. The CDR3 DNA sequence: TGCGCCAGCAGCCCTTCCCCCCGCGAGCAGTACTTC. It encodes CASSPSPREQYF.

V is TRBV30 and J is TRBJ1-4, with D possibly matching TRBD1 (5 bases). Between the trimmed V and J ends, which lost 0 bases and 1 base, there was a span of 6 bases. The V gene's germline CDR1 is GTSNPN and CDR2 SVGIG (reference sequence). This CDR3 is 14 amino acids long. CDR3 sequence: CAWSVGGTNEKLFF. CDR3 coding DNA: TGTGCCTGGAGTGTCGGGGGAACTAATGAAAAACTGTTTTTT. Supplemented by reference TRBV30 and TRBJ1-4, the full variable domain reads SQTIHQWPATLVQPVGSPLSLECTVEGTSNPNLYWYRQAAGRGLQLLFYSVGIGQISSEVPQNLSASRPQDRQFILSSKKLLLSDSGFYLCAWSVGGTNEKLFFGSGTQLSVL.

The chain has TRBV5-1 and TRBJ2-2; 9 bases align to TRBD1. The germline gives CDR1 SGHRS, CDR2 YFSETQ. This CDR3 is 16 amino acids long. After removal of 0 bases from V and 4 bases from J, the junction contained 4 bases not matched to a gene. The CDR3 DNA follows: TGCGCCAGCAGCTTGGGGGACAGGGTCCGCACCGGGGAGCTGTTTTTT. Its translation: CASSLGDRVRTGELFF.

J is TRBJ2-3 and V is TRBV18; 11 nucleotides agree with TRBD2. This CDR3 has 16 residues. Germline CDR1 and CDR2: KGHSH and LQKENI. Trimming removed 6 bases from V and 0 bases from J; junction bases left unmatched: 5. The CDR3 coding sequence is TGTGCCAGCTCTGAACTAGCGGGGGCTAGCACAGATACGCAGTATTTT. It yields the protein CASSELAGASTDTQYF.

The table lists this clone with a count of one. This chain uses TRBV19 with TRBJ2-3; 7 bases are shared with TRBD2. The CDR3 runs to 15 residues. CDR1 and CDR2 from the germline V gene are LNHDA and SQIVND (reference sequence). V lost 3 bases, J lost 0 bases, and 3 bases stayed unmatched. Here the CDR3 reads CASSMSGASTDTQYF. The CDR3 DNA reads as TGTGCCAGTAGTATGAGCGGGGCGAGCACAGATACGCAGTATTTT.

The chain recombines TRBV9 with TRBJ1-3; D is uncertain. Trimming pared 0 bases from V and 7 bases from J, leaving 8 bases between. Looked up from germline, CDR1 is SGDLS and CDR2 is YYNGEE. This CDR3 has 13 amino acids. CDR3 protein: CASSVDWENTIYF. The CDR3, as DNA: TGTGCCAGCAGCGTAGATTGGGAGAACACCATATATTTT.

This chain uses TRBV30 with TRBJ2-2, with D possibly matching TRBD2 (7 bases). The V and J ends lost 2 bases and 0 bases respectively, with 13 bases between them. The CDR3 extends over 16 amino acids. CDR1 is GTSNPN, CDR2 SVGIG, per germline (reference sequence). CDR3 nucleotide sequence: TGTGCCTGGAGTTCAGCGGGACACGCGAACACCGGGGAGCTGTTTTTT. Translation gives CAWSSAGHANTGELFF.

This clone appeared once. The V call is TRBV9, the J call TRBJ2-1; no reliable D call. V gave up 3 bases and J gave up 10 bases, with 17 bases separating them. This CDR3 region has 14 residues. Germline assignment: CDR1 SGDLS and CDR2 YYNGEE. In DNA, the CDR3 is TGTGCCAGCAGCGCCACGCGTCTGACAACCGAGCAGTTCTTC. Translation: CASSATRLTTEQFF.

CDR3 sequence: CASSPGGGGGYTF. The DNA of the CDR3 is TGTGCCAGCAGCCCCGGCGGGGGAGGAGGCTACACCTTC. The rearrangement links TRBV11-2 to TRBJ1-2; D is perhaps TRBD1 (5 bases). CDR3 length: 13 residues. Germline V gene lookup returns CDR1 SGHAT and CDR2 FQNNGV. V was shortened by 5 bases and J by 8 bases, with 15 bases between the two germline ends.

This clone has a handful of counts. The chain has TRBV7-2 and TRBJ1-4; TRBD1 agrees at 8 bases. CDR1 is SGHTA, CDR2 FQGNSA, per germline. CDR3 length equals 14 residues. V was clipped by 5 bases and J by 7 bases; unmatched bases: 6. CDR3 in DNA: TGTGCCAGCAGCGCAGACAGGGGAGGTGAAAAACTGTTTTTT. Its protein is CASSADRGGEKLFF.

The chain couples TRBV11-2 to TRBJ1-1; 7 positions agree with TRBD1. The CDR3 is 17 amino acids. After removal of 1 base from V and 4 bases from J, the junction contained 12 bases not matched to a gene. CDR1 is SGHAT and CDR2 is FQNNGV in the germline V gene. CDR3 nucleotide sequence: TGTGCCAGCAGCTTAGGGATACAGGGGTTCTTGAGCACTGAAGCTTTCTTT. Encoded protein: CASSLGIQGFLSTEAFF.

This clone was counted ten times or more. The junction departs from germline at one end; a sequencing error may be responsible. The chain recombines TRBV30 with TRBJ1-5; D perhaps matches TRBD1 (5 bases). The CDR3 covers 15 residues. Germline CDR1 and CDR2: GTSNPN and SVGIG (reference sequence). CDR3 DNA: TGTGCCTGGAGTGTCATACAGGACCGTCATCAGGCCCAGCATTTT. Protein product: CAWSVIQDRHQAQHF.

This rearrangement joins TRBV2 to TRBJ1-5; D might be TRBD1 (5 bases). CDR3 size: 16 residues. The V end lost 3 bases, the J end lost 0 bases, and 12 bases lay between the germline ends. CDR1 and CDR2 (germline): SNHLY, FYNNEI. This CDR3 is CASSDQGARSNQPQHF. The CDR3 nucleotides read TGTGCCAGCAGTGATCAAGGGGCACGTAGCAATCAGCCCCAGCATTTT.

The V call is TRBV5-1, the J call TRBJ1-5; D perhaps matches TRBD1 (6 bases). The CDR3 spans 14 residues. The V gene's germline CDR1 is SGHRS and CDR2 YFSETQ. V shed 0 bases and J shed 2 bases, with 6 bases lying between them. The chain's CDR3 is CASSLGTGNQPQHF. Here the CDR3 DNA reads TGCGCCAGCAGCTTGGGGACAGGCAATCAGCCCCAGCATTTT.

This clone has more than one count but fewer than ten. This chain joins TRBV10-1 and TRBJ1-4, with D uncertain. Deletions cut 3 bases from V and 3 bases from J, with 8 bases between. The CDR3 sequence is 14 residues long. The V gene's germline CDR1 is WNHNN and CDR2 SYGVQD (reference sequence). The CDR3 sequence is CASSDGGPNEKLFF. CDR3 nucleotides: TGCGCCAGCAGTGACGGCGGCCCTAATGAAAAACTGTTTTTT.